Sequencing of this T cell receptor beta chain was carried out in a study of shared clonotypes between healthy human individuals. Findings and caveats of the study: Sample collection involved blood only; tissue repertoires are likely different.

The CDR3 is 17 amino acids. Germline V gene sequence: CDR1 SGHRS, CDR2 YFSETQ. Unmatched junction bases numbered 15, after V lost 4 bases and J lost 6 bases. TCRdb keeps only in-frame clones here, not all; method: immunoSEQ multiplex PCR. Among roughly 2.2 million clones listed, about 90% were seen once. With regard to this clone: Its antigen remains unidentified.

There were no recent acute infections or vaccinations among the donors, who were healthy HIV-negative adults. The genes are TRBV5-1 and TRBJ2-1; 8 bases line up with TRBD2. The clonotype was recovered from a young man in good health. Some clones in this sample may be carry-over from other donors' samples. Sequencing used naive CD4+ T cells from PBMCs. Noted subset: CD45RA+ positively selected. Here the CDR3 DNA reads TGCGCCAGCAGCCCCGGCCCTGCCGGGAGGGCCCCCAATGAGCAGTTCTTC. Translated: CASSPGPAGRAPNEQFF.